Listed below are T cell receptor beta chains from one sample, sequenced in a study of T cell responses to AZD1222 COVID-19 vaccine. Clones were sequenced by immunoSEQ multiplex PCR, and TCRdb holds only the in-frame ones, with some missing. In the table there are more than 95,000 clones, 88% of which are singletons. Sample: peripheral blood, taken on day 0 of AZD1222 vaccination. The receptors come from an adult in good health. Both conserved end residues are part of each CDR3. A D gene is named only where the DNA matches it firmly. The size of a clone is reported for some rows only, either as once, few or many, or as a class for expanded clones.

.	TRBV2	TRBJ2-3	once	CASSVTDTQYF	TGTGCCAGCAGTGTCACAGATACGCAGTATTTT
.	TRBV30	TRBJ2-2	.	CAWSVRTNTGELFF	TGTGCCTGGAGTGTGAGGACGAATACCGGGGAGCTGTTTTTT
.	TRBV6-5	TRBJ1-5	.	CASSYDPFSNQPQHF	TGTGCCAGCAGTTACGACCCCTTTAGCAATCAGCCCCAGCATTTT
TRBD1	TRBV28	TRBJ1-6	.	CASSQQGAGYSPLHF	TGTGCCAGCAGCCAACAGGGGGCCGGTTATTCACCCCTCCACTTT
TRBD2	TRBV19	TRBJ2-2	once	CASSNLAGANTGELFF	TGTGCCAGTAGTAATCTAGCGGGAGCGAACACCGGGGAGCTGTTTTTT
TRBD1	TRBV29-1	TRBJ1-5	.	CSVSQGRAQPQHF	TGCAGCGTTTCACAGGGGAGGGCTCAGCCCCAGCATTTT
TRBD1	TRBV4-1	TRBJ1-5	.	CASSQGQGPSNQPQHF	TGCGCCAGCAGCCAAGGACAGGGCCCTAGCAATCAGCCCCAGCATTTT
.	TRBV24-1	TRBJ2-6	.	CATSDSEGVSPGANVLTF	TGTGCCACCAGTGATTCGGAGGGAGTATCCCCTGGGGCCAACGTCCTGACTTTC
.	TRBV18	TRBJ2-2	.	CASSGGLNTGELFF	TGTGCCAGCTCAGGGGGCCTAAACACCGGGGAGCTGTTTTTT
.	TRBV6-1	TRBJ1-2	.	CASSEVDRINYGYTF	TGTGCCAGCAGTGAAGTAGACAGGATTAACTATGGCTACACCTTC
.	TRBV3-1/TRBV3-2	TRBJ2-2	.	CASSHGGNTGELFF	TGTGCCAGCAGCCATGGCGGGAACACCGGGGAGCTGTTTTTT
TRBD1	TRBV28	TRBJ2-2	.	CASTEGQGWLDGELFF	TGTGCCAGCACCGAAGGACAGGGATGGCTGGACGGGGAGCTGTTTTTT
.	TRBV7-8	TRBJ2-1	.	CASSPRVSYVQFF	TGTGCCAGCAGCCCCCGGGTATCGTACGTGCAGTTCTTC
.	TRBV12-3/TRBV12-4	TRBJ1-1	.	CASSWSGLSEAFF	TGTGCCAGCAGTTGGTCAGGCTTGTCGGAAGCTTTCTTT
TRBD2	TRBV6-6	TRBJ2-7	.	CASSYSPSGMYYEQYF	TGTGCCAGCAGTTACAGTCCTAGCGGGATGTACTACGAGCAGTACTTC
TRBD1	TRBV28	TRBJ2-7	.	CASSLAQGAFLEQYF	TGTGCCAGCAGTTTAGCACAGGGGGCCTTTCTAGAGCAGTACTTC
.	TRBV7-9	TRBJ2-3	once	CASSLLVDTDTQYF	TGTGCCAGCAGCTTATTAGTGGACACAGATACGCAGTATTTT
.	TRBV6-6	TRBJ2-7	.	CASSQLGYRQYF	TGTGCCAGCAGCCAATTGGGGTATCGGCAGTACTTC
.	TRBV19	TRBJ2-1	.	CASSTRQDHDEQFF	TGTGCCAGTAGTACCAGACAGGACCACGATGAGCAGTTCTTC
.	TRBV9	TRBJ1-2	.	CASSVFGTNYGYTF	TGTGCCAGCAGCGTATTCGGTACTAACTATGGCTACACCTTC
.	TRBV28	TRBJ1-1	.	CASSLLSRGTEAFF	TGTGCCAGCAGTCTACTTTCCCGAGGCACTGAAGCTTTCTTT
TRBD2	TRBV3-1/TRBV3-2	TRBJ2-1	.	CASSHTGRGLAYNEQFF	TGTGCCAGCAGCCATACAGGACGGGGACTAGCCTACAATGAGCAGTTCTTC
.	TRBV5-1	TRBJ2-1	.	CASSGAGTVYNEQFF	TGCGCCAGCAGCGGAGCCGGGACTGTCTACAATGAGCAGTTCTTC
.	TRBV19	TRBJ2-1	few	CASSIRGETYNEQFF	TGTGCCAGTAGTATACGGGGAGAAACCTACAATGAGCAGTTCTTC
TRBD2	TRBV9	TRBJ2-2	.	CASSGAQLAGGGELFF	TGTGCCAGCAGCGGAGCCCAGTTAGCGGGAGGAGGGGAGCTGTTTTTT
.	TRBV3-1/TRBV3-2	TRBJ1-2	.	CASSQAWGQGHYGYTF	TGTGCCAGCAGCCAAGCATGGGGGCAGGGCCACTATGGCTACACCTTC
.	TRBV20-1	TRBJ2-3	.	CSVGTQYF	TGCAGTGTAGGTACGCAGTATTTT
.	TRBV9	TRBJ2-3	.	CASSVTGDTQYF	TGTGCCAGCAGCGTAACGGGGGATACGCAGTATTTT
.	TRBV5-1	TRBJ2-7	.	CASSSDRPLREQYF	TGCGCCAGCAGCTCCGACAGGCCCCTCCGGGAGCAGTACTTC
.	TRBV6-6	TRBJ2-5	.	CASTPLGLGETQYF	TGTGCCAGCACCCCGCTAGGCCTAGGGGAGACCCAGTACTTC
.	TRBV5-1	TRBJ1-1	.	CASTKGGSTEAFF	TGCGCCAGCACCAAAGGGGGGAGCACTGAAGCTTTCTTT
.	TRBV3-1/TRBV3-2	TRBJ1-2	few	CASSQAPGGYNYGYTF	TGTGCCAGCAGCCAAGCCCCCGGGGGGTACAACTATGGCTACACCTTC
.	TRBV7-2	TRBJ2-1	.	CASSPTHNEQFF	TGTGCCAGCAGCCCAACCCACAATGAGCAGTTCTTC
.	TRBV7-3	TRBJ2-7	.	CASSLTWGRRHEQYF	TGTGCCAGCAGCTTAACGTGGGGTCGGAGGCACGAGCAGTACTTC
.	TRBV9	TRBJ1-1	once	CASSLGLSTEAFF	TGTGCCAGCAGCCTAGGACTCTCCACTGAAGCTTTCTTT
.	TRBV18	TRBJ1-5	.	CASSAKRSNQPQHF	TGTGCCAGCTCGGCCAAACGGAGCAATCAGCCCCAGCATTTT
TRBD1	TRBV9	TRBJ1-2	.	CASSLKGDRQNYGYTF	TGTGCCAGCAGCCTCAAGGGGGACAGGCAAAACTATGGCTACACCTTC
.	TRBV7-2	TRBJ2-6	.	CASSPQEFLSGANVLTF	TGTGCCAGCAGCCCCCAGGAGTTTCTGTCTGGGGCCAACGTCCTGACTTTC
TRBD2	TRBV15	TRBJ2-3	.	CATRAGGLADTQYF	TGTGCCACGCGGGCGGGAGGGTTAGCAGATACGCAGTATTTT
TRBD1	TRBV12-3/TRBV12-4	TRBJ2-7	.	CASSFGTGRVQYF	TGTGCCAGCAGTTTCGGGACAGGGAGAGTGCAGTACTTC
.	TRBV12-3/TRBV12-4	TRBJ1-3	.	CASSLGAKNTIYF	TGTGCCAGCAGTTTGGGGGCAAAGAACACCATATATTTT
.	TRBV25-1	TRBJ1-1	.	CASSEFQGGTEAFF	TGTGCCAGCAGTGAATTCCAGGGAGGAACTGAAGCTTTCTTT
TRBD2	TRBV5-1	TRBJ2-7	.	CASSLAPGLAGGLVYEQYF	TGCGCCAGCAGCCTTGCCCCGGGACTAGCGGGAGGGCTCGTTTACGAGCAGTACTTC
TRBD1	TRBV4-2	TRBJ1-3	.	CASSQDDREVGNTIYF	TGTGCCAGCAGCCAAGATGACAGGGAGGTTGGAAACACCATATATTTT
.	TRBV28	TRBJ1-5	.	CASRRSNQPQHF	TGTGCCAGCAGGAGGAGCAATCAGCCCCAGCATTTT
TRBD2	TRBV5-4	TRBJ2-7	.	CASSDLAGGRVEQYF	TGTGCCAGCAGCGACCTAGCGGGAGGGCGAGTGGAGCAGTACTTC
.	TRBV4-1	TRBJ1-5	.	CASSQGGLYQPQHF	TGCGCCAGCAGCCAAGGGGGGTTGTATCAGCCCCAGCATTTT
TRBD1	TRBV9	TRBJ1-2	.	CASSVGQGTYGYTF	TGTGCCAGCAGCGTAGGACAGGGAACATATGGCTACACCTTC
.	TRBV3-1/TRBV3-2	TRBJ1-6	.	CASSQDTGGYSPLHF	TGTGCCAGCAGCCAAGATACGGGGGGTTATTCACCCCTCCACTTT
TRBD1	TRBV3-1/TRBV3-2	TRBJ1-2	.	CASRHAGQAERYGYTF	TGTGCCAGCAGACACGCAGGACAGGCCGAACGCTATGGCTACACCTTC
.	TRBV6-2/TRBV6-3	TRBJ1-3	.	CASSYWAASTGNTIYF	TGTGCCAGCAGTTATTGGGCAGCCAGTACTGGAAACACCATATATTTT
.	TRBV6-6	TRBJ2-3	.	CASKKGPGSYTDTQYF	TGTGCCAGCAAAAAGGGCCCGGGATCCTACACAGATACGCAGTATTTT
TRBD2	TRBV5-1	TRBJ2-3	.	CASSFLAGGTDTQYF	TGCGCCAGCAGCTTTTTGGCGGGAGGCACAGATACGCAGTATTTT
.	TRBV30	TRBJ2-5	.	CAWSVGGFETQYF	TGTGCCTGGTCGGTTGGGGGGTTTGAGACCCAGTACTTC
TRBD1	TRBV5-4	TRBJ1-1	.	CASSPTGGMAEAFF	TGTGCCAGCAGCCCGACAGGGGGTATGGCTGAAGCTTTCTTT